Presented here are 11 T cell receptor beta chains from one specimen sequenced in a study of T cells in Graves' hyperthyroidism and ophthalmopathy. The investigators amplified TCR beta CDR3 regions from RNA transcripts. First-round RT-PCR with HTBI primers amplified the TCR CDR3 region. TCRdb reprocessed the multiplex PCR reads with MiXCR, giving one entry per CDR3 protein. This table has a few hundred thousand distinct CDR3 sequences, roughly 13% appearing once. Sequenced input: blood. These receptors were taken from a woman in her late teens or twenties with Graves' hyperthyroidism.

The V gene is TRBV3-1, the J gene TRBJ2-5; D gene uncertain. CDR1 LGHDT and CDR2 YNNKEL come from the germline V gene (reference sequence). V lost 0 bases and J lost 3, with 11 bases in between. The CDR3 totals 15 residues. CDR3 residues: CASSQEAEYKETQYF. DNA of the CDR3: TGTGCCAGCAGCCAAGAGGCCGAGTATAAAGAGACCCAGTACTTC.

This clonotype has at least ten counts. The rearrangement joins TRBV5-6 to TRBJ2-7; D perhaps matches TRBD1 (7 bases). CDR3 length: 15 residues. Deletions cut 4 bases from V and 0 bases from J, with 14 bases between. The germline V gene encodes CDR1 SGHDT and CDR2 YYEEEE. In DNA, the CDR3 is TGTGCCAGCAGCCCCAGGGGGGCCTACTCCTACGAGCAGTACTTC. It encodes CASSPRGAYSYEQYF.

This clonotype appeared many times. The CDR3 DNA reads as TGTGCCACATCCTGGAGCGAGGGTAGGAATGAGCAGTTCTTC. It codes for CATSWSEGRNEQFF. The gene calls are TRBV2 and TRBJ2-1; maybe TRBD2 (5 bases). CDR3 length: 14 residues. Germline loops: CDR1 SNHLY, CDR2 FYNNEI. V lost 10 bases and J 7 bases, leaving 20 bases between the germline ends.

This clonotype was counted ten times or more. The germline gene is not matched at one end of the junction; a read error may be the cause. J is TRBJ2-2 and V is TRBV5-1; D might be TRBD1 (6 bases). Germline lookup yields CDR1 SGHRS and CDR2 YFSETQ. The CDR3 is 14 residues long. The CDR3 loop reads CASSSGQNTGELFF. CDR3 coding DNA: TGTGCCAGCAGCTCGGGACAAAACACCGGGGAGCTGTTTTTT.

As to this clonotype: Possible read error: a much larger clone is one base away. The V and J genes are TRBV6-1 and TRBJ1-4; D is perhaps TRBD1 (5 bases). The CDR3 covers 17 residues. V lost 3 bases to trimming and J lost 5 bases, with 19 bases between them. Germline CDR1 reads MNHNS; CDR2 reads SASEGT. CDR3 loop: CASSERGIGVVNEKLFF. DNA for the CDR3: TGTGCCAGCAGTGAGAGGGGAATCGGAGTGGTGAATGAAAAACTGTTTTTT.

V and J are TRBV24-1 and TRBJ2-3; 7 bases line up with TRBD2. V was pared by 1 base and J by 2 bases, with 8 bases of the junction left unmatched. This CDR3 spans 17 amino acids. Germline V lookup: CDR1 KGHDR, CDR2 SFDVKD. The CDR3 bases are TGTGCCACCAGTGATTTTTGGGCTAGCGGACTCACAGATACGCAGTATTTT. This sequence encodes CATSDFWASGLTDTQYF.

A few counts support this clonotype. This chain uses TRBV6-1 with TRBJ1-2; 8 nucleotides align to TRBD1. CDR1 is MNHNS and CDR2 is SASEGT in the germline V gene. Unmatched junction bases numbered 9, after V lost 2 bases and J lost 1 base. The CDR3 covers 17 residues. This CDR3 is CASSETGGQWVNYGYTF. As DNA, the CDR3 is TGTGCCAGCAGTGAAACAGGGGGGCAGTGGGTTAACTATGGCTACACCTTC.

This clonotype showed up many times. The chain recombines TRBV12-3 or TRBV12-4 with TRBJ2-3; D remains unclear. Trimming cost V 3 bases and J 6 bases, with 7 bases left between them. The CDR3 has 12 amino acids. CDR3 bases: TGTGCCAGCAGTTTTTTCGGGGATACGCAGTATTTT. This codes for CASSFFGDTQYF.

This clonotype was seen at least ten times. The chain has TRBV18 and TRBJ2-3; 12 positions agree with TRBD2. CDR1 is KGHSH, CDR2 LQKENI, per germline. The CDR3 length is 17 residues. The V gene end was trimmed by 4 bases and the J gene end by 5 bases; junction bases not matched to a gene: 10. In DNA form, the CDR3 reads TGTGCCAGCTCACTACTAGCGGGAGGATCCGGAGGAGATACGCAGTATTTT. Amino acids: CASSLLAGGSGGDTQYF.

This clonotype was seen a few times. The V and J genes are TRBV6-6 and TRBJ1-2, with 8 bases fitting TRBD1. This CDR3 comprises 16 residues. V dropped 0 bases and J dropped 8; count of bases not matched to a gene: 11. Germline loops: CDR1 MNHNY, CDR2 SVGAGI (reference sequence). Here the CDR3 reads CASSYSRGTGLGGYTF. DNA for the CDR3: TGTGCCAGCAGTTACTCGAGAGGGACAGGCCTGGGGGGCTACACCTTC.

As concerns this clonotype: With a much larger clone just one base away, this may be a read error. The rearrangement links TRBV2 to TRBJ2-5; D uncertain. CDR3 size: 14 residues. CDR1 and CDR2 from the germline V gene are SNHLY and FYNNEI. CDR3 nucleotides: TGTTCCAGCAGGACCGCTCGGCCTGGGGAGACCCAGTACTTC. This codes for CSSRTARPGETQYF.